These T cell receptor beta chains were read from a single sample in a study of OX40 agonist ivuxolimab in advanced cancers. Method: immunoSEQ multiplex PCR; TCRdb's copy keeps in-frame clones and lacks some. The top ten clones hold around 1.5% of a sample with some 87,000 clones, less than 95% of them seen once. The sample consisted of CD4+ or CD8+ T cells sorted from blood, taken in a trial of the OX40 agonist ivuxolimab. All receptors derive from an adult with an advanced solid tumor such as melanoma, head and neck, liver or kidney cancer. Both conserved end residues are part of each CDR3. D genes are given only for firm matches. Only part of the rows carry a size: once, few, many, or a class if the clone is expanded.

CDR3	DNA	J	size	D	V
CASSLMRQGNSNQPQHF	TGTGCCAGCAGCTTAATGAGGCAGGGTAATAGCAATCAGCCCCAGCATTTT	TRBJ1-5	-	-	TRBV7-2
CASSLVVDTYEQYF	TGTGCCAGCAGCTTAGTCGTCGACACCTACGAGCAGTACTTC	TRBJ2-7	-	-	TRBV7-2
CASRSEAGFYNEQFF	TGTGCCAGCAGGTCCGAGGCAGGATTCTACAATGAGCAGTTCTTC	TRBJ2-1	-	-	TRBV25-1
CASSPYSSRRETQYF	TGTGCCAGCAGCCCCTACAGTTCCCGGCGAGAGACCCAGTACTTC	TRBJ2-5	-	-	TRBV7-8
CASSYSSGAYYEQYF	TGTGCCAGCAGTTACTCGTCCGGGGCCTACTACGAGCAGTACTTC	TRBJ2-7	few	-	TRBV6-5
CASSLFSTDTQYF	TGTGCCAGCAGCTTATTTAGCACAGATACGCAGTATTTT	TRBJ2-3	-	-	TRBV7-9
CASSELAGRNTGELFF	TGTGCCAGTAGTGAACTAGCGGGGCGGAACACCGGGGAGCTGTTTTTT	TRBJ2-2	-	TRBD2	TRBV19
CASSQVTSGTNEQFF	TGTGCCAGCAGTCAAGTGACTAGCGGGACTAATGAGCAGTTCTTC	TRBJ2-1	-	TRBD2	TRBV11-3
CASQGLGYGYTF	TGTGCCAGCCAGGGGTTGGGCTATGGCTACACCTTC	TRBJ1-2	-	-	TRBV28
CATRVGDRTDTQYF	TGTGCCACCAGAGTGGGAGATCGCACAGATACGCAGTATTTT	TRBJ2-3	-	-	TRBV15
CAAPPELNSRTEAFF	TGTGCCGCACCCCCTGAACTGAACAGTAGGACTGAAGCTTTCTTT	TRBJ1-1	-	-	TRBV6-1
CASSLGHQGYEQYF	TGTGCCAGCAGCTTGGGACACCAAGGCTACGAGCAGTACTTC	TRBJ2-7	-	-	TRBV5-6
CASSSDRYYGYTF	TGTGCCAGCAGCTCAGACAGGTACTATGGCTACACCTTC	TRBJ1-2	-	-	TRBV5-5
CASSRLLNTEAFF	TGTGCCAGCAGCCGACTCTTGAACACTGAAGCTTTCTTT	TRBJ1-1	few	-	TRBV7-2
CASSLGGDQETQYF	TGTGCCAGCAGCTTAGGTGGAGACCAAGAGACCCAGTACTTC	TRBJ2-5	-	-	TRBV7-2
CASSLGWAGGYNSPLHF	TGTGCCAGCAGCTTGGGTTGGGCAGGGGGTTATAATTCACCCCTCCACTTT	TRBJ1-6	-	TRBD1	TRBV5-6
CASSRERENEQFF	TGTGCCAGTAGTCGGGAGCGGGAAAATGAGCAGTTCTTC	TRBJ2-1	-	TRBD2	TRBV19
CASSLRGSTEAFF	TGTGCCAGCAGTTTAAGGGGGAGTACTGAAGCTTTCTTT	TRBJ1-1	-	-	TRBV27
CASSPRGMDTEAFF	TGTGCCAGCTCACCAAGAGGGATGGACACTGAAGCTTTCTTT	TRBJ1-1	-	-	TRBV18
CASSQTSGRLNTQYF	TGTGCCAGCAGCCAGACTAGCGGGAGATTAAATACGCAGTATTTT	TRBJ2-3	-	TRBD2	TRBV7-2
CASRKGGLASYEQYF	TGTGCCAGCAGAAAAGGGGGACTGGCCTCCTACGAGCAGTACTTC	TRBJ2-7	-	-	TRBV6-1
CASSLGGAHTGELFF	TGTGCCAGCAGCCTGGGAGGGGCCCACACCGGGGAGCTGTTTTTT	TRBJ2-2	-	TRBD2	TRBV27
CASRFGRRSSYNEQFF	TGTGCCAGCAGATTCGGACGGAGGAGCTCCTACAATGAGCAGTTCTTC	TRBJ2-1	-	-	TRBV28
CSVGWRSYEQYF	TGCAGCGTTGGGTGGAGGTCCTACGAGCAGTACTTC	TRBJ2-7	-	-	TRBV29-1
CASRRGQVGRETQYF	TGTGCCAGCAGACGGGGACAGGTCGGTAGAGAGACCCAGTACTTC	TRBJ2-5	-	TRBD1	TRBV7-2
CASSSPRAGGRSYSYNEQFF	TGTGCCAGCAGCTCACCTCGAGCGGGAGGCCGGTCATACTCCTACAATGAGCAGTTCTTC	TRBJ2-1	-	TRBD2	TRBV11-3
CASSQDRGNTIYF	TGCGCCAGCAGCCAAGATCGTGGAAACACCATATATTTT	TRBJ1-3	-	-	TRBV4-3
CASSTGLAASGTQYF	TGCGCCAGCAGCACCGGACTAGCGGCCTCCGGGACCCAGTACTTC	TRBJ2-5	-	TRBD2	TRBV5-1
CASSEKRALWAQPQHF	TGTGCCAGCAGTGAAAAGCGGGCTCTCTGGGCTCAGCCCCAGCATTTT	TRBJ1-5	-	-	TRBV2